This T cell receptor (beta chain) comes out of a study of cytomegalovirus exposure and HLA in healthy donors. Study summary: Of the donors genotyped, several hundred in all, around 77% fell in the Caucasian-associated ancestry cluster. Study-wide results and limits: Equally common other TCR beta chains were less clonally expanded than HLA-associated ones, a later analysis found. The study assumed roughly uniform donor sequencing depth for presence/absence analyses.

Vbeta (60) and Jbeta (13) primers were used in the PCR. Profiling relied on immunoSEQ multiplex PCR, and the TCRdb table lists in-frame clones only, not all of them. The table lists tens of thousands of clones, more than 65% of them singletons. When sampled, the donors appeared nominally healthy, though they likely had unrecorded immune exposures. Germline-derived CDR1 and CDR2 are LNHDA and SQIVND (reference sequence). Trimming took 8 bases from V and 4 from J; bases not matched to a gene: 6. The CDR3 consists of 14 residues. A word on this clone: The antigen remains unidentified.

The sequencing input was PBMCs. J is TRBJ2-2 and V is TRBV19; 8 bases map to TRBD1. The origin of this receptor is a young woman in good health and CMV-seronegative. The CDR3: CASGDRISTGELFF. The CDR3 coding sequence is TGTGCCAGTGGGGACAGGATTAGCACCGGGGAGCTGTTTTTT.